These 6 T cell receptor beta chains were all obtained from the same sample, sequenced in a study of Tregs in tolerant kidney transplant recipients. TCRdb keeps only in-frame clones here, not all; method: immunoSEQ multiplex PCR. This sample's table has some 52,000 clones. The specimen comprised CD4+ T cells from blood, sampled before the transplant. These receptors originate from a human donor who received a combined kidney and bone marrow transplant.

Concerning this clone itself: The sequence runs out 3 residues before the end of the CDR3; the remainder is reconstructed from the germline J gene. The chain couples TRBV7-8 to TRBJ2-7; no firm D call. V was clipped by 0 bases and J by 3 bases, with 6 bases between them. The CDR3 spans 13 residues. The germline gives CDR1 SGHVS, CDR2 FQNEAQ. The CDR3 here is CASSLAVFYEQYF. The DNA read from the CDR3 is TGTGCCAGCAGCTTAGCCGTGTTCTACGAG.

On this clone itself: The missing CDR3 end, 3 residues past where the read stops, is filled in from the germline J gene. The V gene is TRBV20-1, the J gene TRBJ2-7, with unresolved D. Per the germline V gene, CDR1 is DFQATT and CDR2 is SNEGSKA (reference sequence). The CDR3 is made up of 14 amino acids. V lost 1 base and J 2 bases, leaving 12 bases between the germline ends. CDR3 bases read: TGCAGTGCTAGAGGTTTGGGCGTCCCCTACGAG. Amino acid sequence: CSARGLGVPYE. The complete CDR3 sequence is CSARGLGVPYEQYF.

The sequenced CDR3 bases are TGTGCCTGGAGTGTAGGTGGGGACAGGGGCGGC. Translation: CAWSVGGDRGG. The CDR3, in full, reads CAWSVGGDRGGYTF. The chain combines TRBV30 with TRBJ1-2; 10 bases align to TRBD1. The observed sequence ends 3 residues before the CDR3 terminus, with the missing tail filled in from the germline J gene. The germline CDR1 and CDR2 sequences are GTSNPN and SVGIG (reference sequence). The CDR3 sequence is 14 residues long.

Regarding this clone: The read ends 3 residues shy of where the CDR3 ends; the end is completed using the germline J gene. This chain joins TRBV7-9 and TRBJ2-7; 9 nucleotides match TRBD1. Germline V lookup: CDR1 SEHNR, CDR2 FQNEAQ (reference sequence). The ends lost 5 bases at V and 2 bases at J; junction bases unmatched: 4. The length of the CDR3 is 14 residues. The CDR3 is CASSLQGATYEQYF. The CDR3 DNA, read in part, is TGTGCCAGCAGCCTACAGGGGGCCACCTACGAG.

To note about this clone: The read comes to an end 3 residues before the CDR3 does, leaving the germline J gene to fill in the end. J is TRBJ1-6 and V is TRBV2; TRBD1 matches at 8 bases. J was trimmed by 4 bases and V by 10 bases; bases with no gene match: 9. In germline, CDR1 is SNHLY, CDR2 FYNNEI. This CDR3 comprises 15 residues. The CDR3 sequence is CAINTGGGYNSPLHF. Partial CDR3 DNA: TGTGCCATCAACACAGGGGGTGGTTATAATTCACCC.

A note on this clone: The read gets to within 3 residues of the CDR3 end, and the germline J gene fills in the rest. The genes are TRBV10-2 and TRBJ2-3; possibly TRBD2 for D (5 bases). The V end was cut by 0 bases, the J end by 6 bases, with 7 bases between. Germline CDR1 WSHSY, CDR2 SAAADI. The CDR3 is 13 amino acids. CDR3 sequence: CASSESRADTQYF. The covered CDR3 bases are TGCGCCAGCAGTGAGTCGAGGGCGGATACG.